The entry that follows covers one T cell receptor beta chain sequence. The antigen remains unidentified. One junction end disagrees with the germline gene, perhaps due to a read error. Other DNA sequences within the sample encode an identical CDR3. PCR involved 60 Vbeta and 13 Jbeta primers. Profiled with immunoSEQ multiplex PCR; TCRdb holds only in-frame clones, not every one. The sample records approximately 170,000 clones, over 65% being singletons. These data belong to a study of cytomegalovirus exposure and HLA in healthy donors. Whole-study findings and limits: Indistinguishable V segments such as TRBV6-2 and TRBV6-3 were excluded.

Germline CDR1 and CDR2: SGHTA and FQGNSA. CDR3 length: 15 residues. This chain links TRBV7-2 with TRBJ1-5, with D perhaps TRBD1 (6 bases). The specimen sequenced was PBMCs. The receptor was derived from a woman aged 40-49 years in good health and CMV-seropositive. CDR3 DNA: TGTGCCAGCAGCTTAGATAGGGGGGGCAATCAGCCCCAGAATTTT. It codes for CASSLDRGGNQPQNF. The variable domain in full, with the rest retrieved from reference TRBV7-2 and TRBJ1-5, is GAGVSQSPSNKVTEKGKDVELRCDPISGHTALYWYRQSLGQGLEFLIYFQGNSAPDKSGLPSDRFSAERTGGSVSTLTIQRTQQEDSAVYLCASSLDRGGNQPQNFGDGTRLSIL.